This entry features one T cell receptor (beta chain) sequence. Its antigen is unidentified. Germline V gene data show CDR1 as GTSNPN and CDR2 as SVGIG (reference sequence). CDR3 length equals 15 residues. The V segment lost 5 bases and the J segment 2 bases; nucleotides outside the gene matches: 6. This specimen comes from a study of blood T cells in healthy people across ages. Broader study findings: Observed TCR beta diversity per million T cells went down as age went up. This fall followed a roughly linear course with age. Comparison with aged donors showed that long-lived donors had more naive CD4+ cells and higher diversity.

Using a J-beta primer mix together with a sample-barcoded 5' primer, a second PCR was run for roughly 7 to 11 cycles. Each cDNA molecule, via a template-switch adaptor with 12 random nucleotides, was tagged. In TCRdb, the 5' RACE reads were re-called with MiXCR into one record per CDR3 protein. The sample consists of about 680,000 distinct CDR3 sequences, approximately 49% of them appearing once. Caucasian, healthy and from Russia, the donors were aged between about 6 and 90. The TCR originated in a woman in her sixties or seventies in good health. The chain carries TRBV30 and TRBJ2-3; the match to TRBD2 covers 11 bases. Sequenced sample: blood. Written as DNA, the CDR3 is TGTGCCTGGGTAATAGCGGGAGGGGCCACAGATACGCAGTATTTT. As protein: CAWVIAGGATDTQYF.